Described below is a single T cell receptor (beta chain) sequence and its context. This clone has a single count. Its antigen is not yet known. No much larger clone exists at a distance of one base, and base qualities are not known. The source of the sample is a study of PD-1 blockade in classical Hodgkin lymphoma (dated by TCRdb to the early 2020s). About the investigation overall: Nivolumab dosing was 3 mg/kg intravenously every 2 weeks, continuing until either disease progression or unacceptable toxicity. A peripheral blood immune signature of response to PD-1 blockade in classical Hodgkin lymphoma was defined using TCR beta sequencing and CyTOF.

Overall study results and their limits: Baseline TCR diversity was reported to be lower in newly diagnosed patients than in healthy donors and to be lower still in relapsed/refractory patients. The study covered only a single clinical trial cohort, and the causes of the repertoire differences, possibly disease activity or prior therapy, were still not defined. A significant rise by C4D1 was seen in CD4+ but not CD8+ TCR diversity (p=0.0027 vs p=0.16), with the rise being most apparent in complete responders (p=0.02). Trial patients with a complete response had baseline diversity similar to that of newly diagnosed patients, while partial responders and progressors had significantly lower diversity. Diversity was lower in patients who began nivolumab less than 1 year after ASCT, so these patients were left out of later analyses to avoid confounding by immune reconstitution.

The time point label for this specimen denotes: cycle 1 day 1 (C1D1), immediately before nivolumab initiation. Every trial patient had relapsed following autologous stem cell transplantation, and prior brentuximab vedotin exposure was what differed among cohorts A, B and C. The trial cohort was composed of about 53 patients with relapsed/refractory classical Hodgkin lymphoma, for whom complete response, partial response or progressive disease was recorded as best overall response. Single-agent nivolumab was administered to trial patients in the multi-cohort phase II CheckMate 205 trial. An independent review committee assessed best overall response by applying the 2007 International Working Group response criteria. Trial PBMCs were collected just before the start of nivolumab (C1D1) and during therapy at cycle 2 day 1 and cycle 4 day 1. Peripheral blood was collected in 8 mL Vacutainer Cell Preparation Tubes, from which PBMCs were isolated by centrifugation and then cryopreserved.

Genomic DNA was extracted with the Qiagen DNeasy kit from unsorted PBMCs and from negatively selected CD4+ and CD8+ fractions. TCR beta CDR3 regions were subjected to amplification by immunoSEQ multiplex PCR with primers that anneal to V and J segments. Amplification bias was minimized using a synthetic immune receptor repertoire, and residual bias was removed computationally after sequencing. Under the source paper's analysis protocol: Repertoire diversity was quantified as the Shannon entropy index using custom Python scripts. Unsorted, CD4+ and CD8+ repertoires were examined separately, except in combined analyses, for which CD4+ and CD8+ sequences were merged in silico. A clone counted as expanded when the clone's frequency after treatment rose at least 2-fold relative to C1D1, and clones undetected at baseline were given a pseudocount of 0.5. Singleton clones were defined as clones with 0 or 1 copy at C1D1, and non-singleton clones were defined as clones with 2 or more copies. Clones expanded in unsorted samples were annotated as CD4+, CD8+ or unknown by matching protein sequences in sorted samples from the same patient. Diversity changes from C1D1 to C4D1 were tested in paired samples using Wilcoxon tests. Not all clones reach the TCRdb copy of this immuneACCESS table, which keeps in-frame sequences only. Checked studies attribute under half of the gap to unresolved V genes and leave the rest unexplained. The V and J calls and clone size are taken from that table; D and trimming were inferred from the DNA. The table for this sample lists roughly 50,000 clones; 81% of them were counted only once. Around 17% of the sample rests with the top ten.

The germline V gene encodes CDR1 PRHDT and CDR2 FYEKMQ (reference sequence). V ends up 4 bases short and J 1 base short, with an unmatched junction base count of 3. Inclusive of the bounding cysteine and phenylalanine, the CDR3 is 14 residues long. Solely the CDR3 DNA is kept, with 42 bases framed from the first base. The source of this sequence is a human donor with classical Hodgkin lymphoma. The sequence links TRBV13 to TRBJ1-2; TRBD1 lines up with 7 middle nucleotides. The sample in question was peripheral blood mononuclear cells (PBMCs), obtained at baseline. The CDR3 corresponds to CASSSRQGNYGYTF. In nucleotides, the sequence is TGTGCCAGCAGCTCTCGACAGGGTAACTATGGCTACACCTTC.